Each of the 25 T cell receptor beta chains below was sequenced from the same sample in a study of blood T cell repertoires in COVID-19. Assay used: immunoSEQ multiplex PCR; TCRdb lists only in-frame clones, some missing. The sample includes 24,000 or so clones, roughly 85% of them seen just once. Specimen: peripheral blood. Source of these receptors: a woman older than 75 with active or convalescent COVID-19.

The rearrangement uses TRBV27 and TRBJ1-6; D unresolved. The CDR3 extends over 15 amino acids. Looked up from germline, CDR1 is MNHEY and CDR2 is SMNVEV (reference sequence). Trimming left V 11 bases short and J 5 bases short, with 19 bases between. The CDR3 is CALWEGTQDNSPLHF. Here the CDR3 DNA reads TGTGCCCTCTGGGAGGGTACTCAAGATAATTCACCCCTCCACTTT.

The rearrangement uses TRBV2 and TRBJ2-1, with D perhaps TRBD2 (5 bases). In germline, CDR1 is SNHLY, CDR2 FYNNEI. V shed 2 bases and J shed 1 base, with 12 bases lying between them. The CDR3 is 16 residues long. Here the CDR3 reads CASSEQALASYNEQFF. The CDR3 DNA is TGTGCCAGCAGTGAACAAGCGCTAGCATCCTACAATGAGCAGTTCTTC. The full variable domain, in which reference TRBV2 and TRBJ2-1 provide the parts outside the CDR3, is EPEVTQTPSHQVTQMGQEVILRCVPISNHLYFYWYRQILGQKVEFLVSFYNNEISEKSEIFDDQFSVERPDGSNFTLKIRSTKLEDSAMYFCASSEQALASYNEQFFGPGTRLTVL.

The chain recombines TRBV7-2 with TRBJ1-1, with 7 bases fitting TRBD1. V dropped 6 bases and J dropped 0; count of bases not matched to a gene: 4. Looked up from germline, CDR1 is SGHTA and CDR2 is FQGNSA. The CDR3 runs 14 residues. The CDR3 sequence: CASRGGALNTEAFF. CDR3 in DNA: TGTGCCAGCAGAGGGGGCGCGTTGAACACTGAAGCTTTCTTT.

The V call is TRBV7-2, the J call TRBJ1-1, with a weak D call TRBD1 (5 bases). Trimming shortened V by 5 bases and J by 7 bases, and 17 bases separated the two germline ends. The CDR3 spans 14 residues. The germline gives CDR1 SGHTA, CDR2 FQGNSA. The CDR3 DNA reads TGTGCCAGCAGCACCAGACAGCGAACCGTTGAAGCTTTCTTT. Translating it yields CASSTRQRTVEAFF. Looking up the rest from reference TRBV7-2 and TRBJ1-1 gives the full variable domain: GAGVSQSPSNKVTEKGKDVELRCDPISGHTALYWYRQSLGQGLEFLIYFQGNSAPDKSGLPSDRFSAERTGGSVSTLTIQRTQQEDSAVYLCASSTRQRTVEAFFGQGTRLTVV.

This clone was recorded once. The CDR3 DNA reads as TGTGCCAGCAGCCCAACCGGGACAGGGTTCTATGGCTACACCTTC. Protein product: CASSPTGTGFYGYTF. The chain joins TRBV7-6 to TRBJ1-2; 9 nucleotides agree with TRBD1. Germline CDR1 and CDR2: SGHVS and FNYEAQ. With 5 bases clipped from V and 4 bases from J, the junction kept 8 bases outside the gene matches. This CDR3 spans 15 amino acids. The full variable domain, with the rest looked up from reference TRBV7-6 and TRBJ1-2, is GAGVSQSPRYKVTKRGQDVALRCDPISGHVSLYWYRQALGQGPEFLTYFNYEAQQDKSGLPNDRFSAERPEGSISTLTIQRTEQRDSAMYRCASSPTGTGFYGYTFGSGTRLTVV.

The CDR3 DNA reads as TGTGCCAGCAGCCGAGGGGGAATCCAGCCCCAGCATTTT. Translated: CASSRGGIQPQHF. This sequence joins TRBV6-5 and TRBJ1-5; D may be TRBD1 (6 bases). CDR1 is MNHEY, CDR2 SVGAGI, per germline. The V gene lost 6 bases and the J gene lost 7 bases, with 13 bases spanning the gap. This CDR3 has 13 residues.

CDR3 in amino acids: CATSDLRGRGYTF. The CDR3 nucleotides read TGTGCCACCAGTGATTTAAGAGGGAGAGGCTACACCTTC. The chain combines TRBV24-1 with TRBJ1-2; D call uncertain. This CDR3 has 13 residues. V dropped 1 base and J dropped 8 bases, with 10 bases sitting between them. Germline V gene sequence: CDR1 KGHDR, CDR2 SFDVKD.

CDR3 coding DNA: TGTGCCAGTACGGACAACCCTACACAAAACTATGGCTACACCTTC. Protein: CASTDNPTQNYGYTF. This sequence joins TRBV19 and TRBJ1-2; a possible D gene is TRBD1 (5 bases). Germline V gives CDR1 LNHDA, CDR2 SQIVND (reference sequence). CDR3 length: 15 amino acids. The ends were cut back, 7 bases at V and 2 bases at J, with 17 bases in the middle.

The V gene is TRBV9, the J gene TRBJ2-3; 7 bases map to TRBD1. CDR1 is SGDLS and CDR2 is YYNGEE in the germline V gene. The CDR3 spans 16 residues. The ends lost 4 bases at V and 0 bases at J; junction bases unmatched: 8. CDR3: CASSPRTGASTDTQYF. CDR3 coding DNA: TGTGCCAGCAGCCCCCGGACAGGAGCTAGCACAGATACGCAGTATTTT.

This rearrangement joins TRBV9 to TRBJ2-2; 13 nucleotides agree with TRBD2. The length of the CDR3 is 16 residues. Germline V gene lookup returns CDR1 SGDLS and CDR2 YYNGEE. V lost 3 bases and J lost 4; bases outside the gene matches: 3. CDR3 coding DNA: TGTGCCAGCAGCGGGGGACTAGCGGGATTCACCGGGGAGCTGTTTTTT. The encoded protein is CASSGGLAGFTGELFF.

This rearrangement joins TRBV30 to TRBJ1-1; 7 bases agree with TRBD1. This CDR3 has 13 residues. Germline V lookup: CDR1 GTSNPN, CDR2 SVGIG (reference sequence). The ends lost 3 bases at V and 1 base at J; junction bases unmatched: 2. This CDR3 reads CAWRGQPNTEAFF. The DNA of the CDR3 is TGTGCCTGGAGGGGACAGCCGAACACTGAAGCTTTCTTT.

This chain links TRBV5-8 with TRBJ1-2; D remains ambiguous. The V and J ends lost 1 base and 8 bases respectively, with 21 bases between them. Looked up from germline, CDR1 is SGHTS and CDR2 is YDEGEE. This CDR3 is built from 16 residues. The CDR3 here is CASSLRLGRSGRGYTF. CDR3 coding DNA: TGTGCCAGCAGCTTGAGGCTGGGGAGGTCAGGTCGGGGCTACACCTTC. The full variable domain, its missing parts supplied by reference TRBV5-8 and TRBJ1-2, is EAGVTQSPTHLIKTRGQQATLRCSPISGHTSVYWYQQALGLGLQFLLWYDEGEERNRGNFPPRFSGRQFPNYSSELNVNALELEDSALYLCASSLRLGRSGRGYTFGSGTRLTVV.

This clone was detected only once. CDR3 DNA sequence: TGTGCCAGCAGTGGAGAGGGTGGTGGCAATCAGCCCCAGCATTTT. This gives the protein CASSGEGGGNQPQHF. This chain joins TRBV28 and TRBJ1-5; D ambiguous. Trimming shortened V by 5 bases and J by 2 bases, and 13 bases separated the two germline ends. Germline CDR1 reads MDHEN; CDR2 reads SYDVKM. The CDR3 totals 15 residues.

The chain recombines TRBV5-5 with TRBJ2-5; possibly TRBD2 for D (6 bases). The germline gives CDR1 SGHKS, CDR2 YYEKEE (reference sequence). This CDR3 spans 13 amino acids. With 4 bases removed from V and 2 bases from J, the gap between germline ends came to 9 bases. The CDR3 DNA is TGTGCCAGCAGCCGGGGGTGGCAAGAGACCCAGTACTTC. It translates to CASSRGWQETQYF.

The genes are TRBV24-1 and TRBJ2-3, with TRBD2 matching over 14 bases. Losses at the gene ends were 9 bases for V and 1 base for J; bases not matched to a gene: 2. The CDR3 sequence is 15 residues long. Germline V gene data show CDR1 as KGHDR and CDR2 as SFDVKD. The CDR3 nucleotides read TGTGCCACCGGGGGACTAGCGGGGGGCACAGATACGCAGTATTTT. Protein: CATGGLAGGTDTQYF.

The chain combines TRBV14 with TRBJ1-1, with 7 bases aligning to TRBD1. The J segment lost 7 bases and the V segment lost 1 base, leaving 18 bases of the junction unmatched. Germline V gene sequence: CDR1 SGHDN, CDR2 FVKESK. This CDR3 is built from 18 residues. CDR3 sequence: CASSQAWDSKTPQHEAFF. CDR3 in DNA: TGTGCCAGCAGCCAAGCTTGGGACAGCAAGACGCCTCAGCATGAAGCTTTCTTT.

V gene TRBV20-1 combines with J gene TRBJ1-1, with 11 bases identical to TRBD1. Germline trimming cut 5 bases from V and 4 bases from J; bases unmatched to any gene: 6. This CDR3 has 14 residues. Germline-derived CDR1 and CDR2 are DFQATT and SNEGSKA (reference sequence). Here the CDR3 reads CSARAGTGGTEAFF. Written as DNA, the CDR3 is TGCAGTGCTCGTGCCGGGACAGGGGGCACTGAAGCTTTCTTT.

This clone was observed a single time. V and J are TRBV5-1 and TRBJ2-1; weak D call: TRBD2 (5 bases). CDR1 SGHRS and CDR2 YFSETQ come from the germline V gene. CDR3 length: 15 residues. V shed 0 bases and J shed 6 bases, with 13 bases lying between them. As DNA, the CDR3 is TGCGCCAGCAGCTTGGTCGCCGGGGAAATCAATGAGCAGTTCTTC. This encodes CASSLVAGEINEQFF.

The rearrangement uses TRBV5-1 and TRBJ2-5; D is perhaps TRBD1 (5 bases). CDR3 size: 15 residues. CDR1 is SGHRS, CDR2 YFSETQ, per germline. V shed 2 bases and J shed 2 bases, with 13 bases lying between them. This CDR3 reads CASSFDPGSQETQYF. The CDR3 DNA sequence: TGCGCCAGCAGCTTTGATCCAGGGTCGCAAGAGACCCAGTACTTC. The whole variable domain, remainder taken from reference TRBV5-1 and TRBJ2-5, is KAGVTQTPRYLIKTRGQQVTLSCSPISGHRSVSWYQQTPGQGLQFLFEYFSETQRNKGNFPGRFSGRQFSNSRSEMNVSTLELGDSALYLCASSFDPGSQETQYFGPGTRLLVL.

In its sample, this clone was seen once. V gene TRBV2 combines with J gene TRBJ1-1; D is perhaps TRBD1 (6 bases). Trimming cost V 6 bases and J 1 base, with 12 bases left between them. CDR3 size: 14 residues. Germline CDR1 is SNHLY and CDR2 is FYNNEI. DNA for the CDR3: TGTGCCAGCAGGCCCAGGGGAAGGAACACTGAAGCTTTCTTT. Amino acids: CASRPRGRNTEAFF.

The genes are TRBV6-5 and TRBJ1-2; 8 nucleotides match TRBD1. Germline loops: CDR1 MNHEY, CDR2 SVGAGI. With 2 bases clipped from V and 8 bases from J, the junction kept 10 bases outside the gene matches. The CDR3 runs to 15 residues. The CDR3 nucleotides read TGTGCCAGCAGTTACGGCAGGACAGGGAAGGGGGGCTACACCTTC. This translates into CASSYGRTGKGGYTF.

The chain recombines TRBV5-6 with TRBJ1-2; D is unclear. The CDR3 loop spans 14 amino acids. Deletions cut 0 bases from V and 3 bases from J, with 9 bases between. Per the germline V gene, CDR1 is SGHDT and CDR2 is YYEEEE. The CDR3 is CASSLAPVDYGYTF. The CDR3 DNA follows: TGTGCCAGCAGCTTGGCGCCGGTTGACTATGGCTACACCTTC. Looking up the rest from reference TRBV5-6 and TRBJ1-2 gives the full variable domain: DAGVTQSPTHLIKTRGQQVTLRCSPKSGHDTVSWYQQALGQGPQFIFQYYEEEERQRGNFPDRFSGHQFPNYSSELNVNALLLGDSALYLCASSLAPVDYGYTFGSGTRLTVV.

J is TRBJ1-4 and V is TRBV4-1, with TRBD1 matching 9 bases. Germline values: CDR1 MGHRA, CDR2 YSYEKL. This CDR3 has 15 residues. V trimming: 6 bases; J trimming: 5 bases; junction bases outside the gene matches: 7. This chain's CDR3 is CASRPSGQGNEKLFF. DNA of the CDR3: TGCGCCAGCAGACCCTCAGGACAGGGGAATGAAAAACTGTTTTTT.

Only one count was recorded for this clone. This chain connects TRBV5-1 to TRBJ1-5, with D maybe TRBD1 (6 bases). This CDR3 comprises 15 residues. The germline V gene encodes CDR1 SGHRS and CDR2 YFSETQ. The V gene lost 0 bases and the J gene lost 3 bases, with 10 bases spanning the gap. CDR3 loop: CASSLEGGVNQPQHF. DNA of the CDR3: TGCGCCAGCAGCTTGGAAGGGGGAGTCAATCAGCCCCAGCATTTT.

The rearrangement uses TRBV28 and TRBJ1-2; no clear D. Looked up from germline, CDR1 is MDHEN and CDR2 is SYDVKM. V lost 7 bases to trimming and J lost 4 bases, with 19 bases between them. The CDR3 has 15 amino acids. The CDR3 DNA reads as TGTGCCAGCACCCCCTTGAAGTGGCCCTCCTATGGCTACACCTTC. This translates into CASTPLKWPSYGYTF.